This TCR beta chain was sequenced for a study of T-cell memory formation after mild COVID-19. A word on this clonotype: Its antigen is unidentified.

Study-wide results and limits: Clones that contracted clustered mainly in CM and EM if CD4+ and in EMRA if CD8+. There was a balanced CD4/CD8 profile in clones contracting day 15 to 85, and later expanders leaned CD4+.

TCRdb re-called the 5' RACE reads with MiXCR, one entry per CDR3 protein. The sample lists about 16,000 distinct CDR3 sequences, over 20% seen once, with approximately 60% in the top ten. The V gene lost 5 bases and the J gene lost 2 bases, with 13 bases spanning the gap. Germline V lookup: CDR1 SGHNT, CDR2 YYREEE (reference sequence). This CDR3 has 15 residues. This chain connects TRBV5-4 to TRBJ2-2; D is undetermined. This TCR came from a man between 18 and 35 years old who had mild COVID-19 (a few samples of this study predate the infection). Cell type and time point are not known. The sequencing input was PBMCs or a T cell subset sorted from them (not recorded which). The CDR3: CASSTPVVNTGELFF. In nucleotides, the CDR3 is TGTGCCAGCAGTACCCCAGTAGTCAACACCGGGGAGCTGTTTTTT.